A single sample is the source of the 23 T cell receptor beta chains below, sequenced in a study of T cell repertoires and HLA-DP antigens (dated by TCRdb to the late 2010s). Their antigens are not known. Library preparation was by the immunoSEQ multiplex PCR assay. The source is immuneACCESS, and TCRdb retained only in-frame sequences with V and J called. Part of the clones is not carried over; for the studies checked, unresolved V genes explain less than half of this, and the remainder is unexplained. The sample table contains approximately 100,000 clones; only one count was recorded for roughly nine tenths of them. The top ten clonotypes cover 1.7% of the sample. Sequencing was carried out using CD4+ T cells from PBMCs. The receptors come from a man aged 50 or older in good health and CMV-seronegative.

The rearrangement joins TRBV6-5 to TRBJ1-4; D remains ambiguous. This CDR3 spans 13 amino acids. Trimming stripped 7 bases from V and 9 bases from J, with 15 bases between. Germline V gene data show CDR1 as MNHEY and CDR2 as SVGAGI. CDR3 region: CASTSSGVKKLFF. CDR3 nucleotides: TGTGCCAGCACCTCGTCTGGGGTTAAAAAACTGTTTTTT.

This clone came up a few times. V gene TRBV4-3 combines with J gene TRBJ2-7, with D tentatively TRBD1 (5 bases). V was clipped by 3 bases and J by 1 base, with 10 bases between them. Germline values: CDR1 LGHNA, CDR2 YSLEER. The CDR3 has 14 residues. The CDR3 region has the DNA TGCGCCAGCAGCCAGGATGACAGTTCCTACGAGCAGTACTTC. This codes for CASSQDDSSYEQYF.

V and J are TRBV28 and TRBJ2-7; D unresolved. This CDR3 region has 12 residues. Trimming pared 6 bases from V and 3 bases from J, leaving 9 bases between. Germline CDR1 reads MDHEN; CDR2 reads SYDVKM. DNA of the CDR3: TGTGCCAGCAGCCGGGTAGTCTACGAGCAGTACTTC. It yields the protein CASSRVVYEQYF.

This chain connects TRBV30 to TRBJ2-3, with TRBD2 matching over 10 bases. Germline CDR1 is GTSNPN and CDR2 is SVGIG (reference sequence). The junction had 9 bases not matched to a gene; V was cut back by 4 bases and J by 8 bases. The CDR3 length is 14 residues. The chain's CDR3 is CAWKVTSGPGTQYF. CDR3 DNA sequence: TGTGCCTGGAAAGTGACTAGCGGGCCTGGTACGCAGTATTTT.

A few counts support this clone. The rearrangement uses TRBV9 and TRBJ1-1, with unresolved D. Germline loops: CDR1 SGDLS, CDR2 YYNGEE. The CDR3 has 13 residues. The V end lost 5 bases, the J end lost 1 base, and 9 bases lay between the germline ends. CDR3 protein: CASSETRNTEAFF. DNA for the CDR3: TGTGCCAGCAGTGAAACAAGGAACACTGAAGCTTTCTTT.

This clone has just one count. The rearrangement joins TRBV19 to TRBJ1-1; TRBD1 matches at 8 bases. In germline, CDR1 is LNHDA, CDR2 SQIVND (reference sequence). The ends lost 6 bases at V and 5 bases at J; junction bases unmatched: 8. The CDR3 is 14 residues long. The CDR3 is CASSPDRAKTEAFF. The DNA for the CDR3 is TGTGCCAGTAGCCCGGACAGGGCTAAAACTGAAGCTTTCTTT.

Ten or more counts support this clone. This sequence joins TRBV6-1 and TRBJ1-1; no reliable D call. Germline V gene data show CDR1 as MNHNS and CDR2 as SASEGT. V was pared by 3 bases and J by 7 bases, with 15 bases between. The CDR3 loop spans 14 amino acids. CDR3 in amino acids: CASSEILLASEAFF. The CDR3 DNA reads as TGTGCCAGCAGTGAGATTCTCCTTGCTAGTGAAGCTTTCTTT.

Here the CDR3 reads CASSSSPGENIQYF. The CDR3, as DNA: TGTGCCAGCAGCTCCTCCCCTGGGGAAAACATTCAGTACTTC. The chain links TRBV11-2 to TRBJ2-4; D is ambiguous. CDR1 is SGHAT and CDR2 is FQNNGV in the germline V gene. The CDR3 sequence is 14 residues long. V was shortened by 4 bases and J by 5 bases, with 12 bases between the two germline ends. The whole variable domain, filled in from reference TRBV11-2 and TRBJ2-4, reads EAGVAQSPRYKIIEKRQSVAFWCNPISGHATLYWYQQILGQGPKLLIQFQNNGVVDDSQLPKDRFSAERLKGVDSTLKIQPAKLEDSAVYLCASSSSPGENIQYFGAGTRLSVL.

The chain employs TRBV7-2 and TRBJ2-7; D is perhaps TRBD2 (6 bases). The V and J ends lost 1 base and 2 bases respectively, with 21 bases between them. Germline V gene lookup returns CDR1 SGHTA and CDR2 FQGNSA. The CDR3 contains 18 residues. CDR3: CASSLVGHGGRPAYEQYF. Here the CDR3 DNA reads TGTGCCAGCAGCTTAGTAGGGCACGGGGGACGACCCGCCTACGAGCAGTACTTC. The full variable domain, rest sourced from reference TRBV7-2 and TRBJ2-7, is GAGVSQSPSNKVTEKGKDVELRCDPISGHTALYWYRQSLGQGLEFLIYFQGNSAPDKSGLPSDRFSAERTGGSVSTLTIQRTQQEDSAVYLCASSLVGHGGRPAYEQYFGPGTRLTVT.

The chain recombines TRBV7-2 with TRBJ1-2, with 10 bases lining up with TRBD1. The V segment lost 0 bases and the J segment 4 bases; nucleotides outside the gene matches: 8. The germline gives CDR1 SGHTA, CDR2 FQGNSA. This CDR3 is built from 17 residues. The CDR3, as DNA: TGTGCCAGCAGCTTAGCTGCGACAGGGGGCTCTGGCTATGGCTACACCTTC. This sequence encodes CASSLAATGGSGYGYTF.

This chain links TRBV19 with TRBJ2-7; 9 bases align to TRBD1. Germline V gives CDR1 LNHDA, CDR2 SQIVND (reference sequence). The ends lost 7 bases at V and 0 bases at J; junction bases unmatched: 7. The CDR3 covers 15 residues. CDR3 DNA: TGTGCCAGTAAATTAACGGGACAGGGCTCCTACGAGCAGTACTTC. Translated, it gives CASKLTGQGSYEQYF.

This rearrangement joins TRBV28 to TRBJ2-7, with 7 bases that match TRBD1. The CDR3 length is 18 residues. V shed 1 base, J shed 6 bases, and the junction held 18 bases outside the gene matches. Germline CDR1 MDHEN, CDR2 SYDVKM. The CDR3: CASSLLRDSPLPPGEQYF. DNA for the CDR3: TGTGCCAGCAGTTTATTACGGGACAGTCCACTCCCGCCTGGCGAGCAGTACTTC.

This clone has ten or more counts. V and J are TRBV11-2 and TRBJ2-7; 7 nucleotides line up with TRBD1. This CDR3 has 15 residues. J was trimmed by 7 bases and V by 4 bases; bases with no gene match: 13. CDR1 is SGHAT, CDR2 FQNNGV, per germline. The CDR3 is CASSSYRGRVGEQYF. CDR3 sequence (DNA): TGTGCCAGCAGCTCATACAGGGGTAGGGTAGGTGAGCAGTACTTC. The variable domain in full, with the rest retrieved from reference TRBV11-2 and TRBJ2-7, is EAGVAQSPRYKIIEKRQSVAFWCNPISGHATLYWYQQILGQGPKLLIQFQNNGVVDDSQLPKDRFSAERLKGVDSTLKIQPAKLEDSAVYLCASSSYRGRVGEQYFGPGTRLTVT.

The chain employs TRBV11-2 and TRBJ2-5, with 7 positions matching TRBD1. In germline, CDR1 is SGHAT, CDR2 FQNNGV. With 5 bases clipped from V and 0 bases from J, the junction kept 6 bases outside the gene matches. The CDR3 loop spans 15 amino acids. CDR3 protein: CASSQTTGDQETQYF. The CDR3 nucleotides are TGTGCCAGCAGCCAAACAACAGGGGACCAAGAGACCCAGTACTTC.

The chain carries TRBV5-4 and TRBJ1-2; tentative D call: TRBD1 (6 bases). The germline V and J ends were trimmed by 2 bases and 4 bases, with 12 bases remaining between them. The CDR3 sequence is 14 residues long. CDR1 is SGHNT and CDR2 is YYREEE in the germline V gene (reference sequence). The DNA for the CDR3 is TGTGCCAGCAGCTTCGGGACATCAGGCTATGGCTACACCTTC. This codes for CASSFGTSGYGYTF.

In its sample, this clone was seen once. The genes are TRBV7-8 and TRBJ1-2; 9 bases are a match to TRBD1. V was pared by 1 base and J by 7 bases, with 10 bases of the junction left unmatched. This CDR3 is 16 amino acids long. The germline CDR1 and CDR2 sequences are SGHVS and FQNEAQ. CDR3: CASSLGGTGRMGGYTF. As DNA, the CDR3 is TGTGCCAGCAGCTTAGGGGGGACAGGGAGAATGGGTGGCTACACCTTC. The variable domain in full, completed from reference TRBV7-8 and TRBJ1-2, reads GAGVSQSPRYKVAKRGQDVALRCDPISGHVSLFWYQQALGQGPEFLTYFQNEAQLDKSGLPSDRFFAERPEGSVSTLKIQRTQQEDSAVYLCASSLGGTGRMGGYTFGSGTRLTVV.

The chain joins TRBV19 to TRBJ2-5; D may match TRBD1 or TRBD2 (6 bases each). V was trimmed by 6 bases and J by 6 bases, leaving 20 bases between them. Germline CDR1 LNHDA, CDR2 SQIVND (reference sequence). The CDR3 has 15 residues. The CDR3, as DNA: TGTGCCAGTAGAAACCCCGGGGGCAGGGACAAGACCCAGTACTTC. Protein: CASRNPGGRDKTQYF.

This chain uses TRBV5-1 with TRBJ2-5; possibly TRBD2 for D (6 bases). Per the germline V gene, CDR1 is SGHRS and CDR2 is YFSETQ. V was shortened by 2 bases and J by 1 base, with 9 bases between the two germline ends. The CDR3 length is 14 residues. Written as DNA, the CDR3 is TGCGCCAGCAGCTTACTAGCTAGCCAAGAGACCCAGTACTTC. Its protein product is CASSLLASQETQYF.

This chain connects TRBV7-2 to TRBJ1-1; D is uncertain. The CDR3 is 15 residues long. CDR1 is SGHTA and CDR2 is FQGNSA in the germline V gene. Trimming took 4 bases from V and 6 from J, leaving 18 bases between them. For the CDR3, the DNA is TGTGCCAGCAGCTCGCAGACGGAGTTTGGGGCTGAAGCTTTCTTT. This translates into CASSSQTEFGAEAFF.

The chain employs TRBV5-5 and TRBJ2-7; TRBD2 agrees at 13 bases. This CDR3 is 16 amino acids long. Trimming took 0 bases from V and 5 from J; bases not matched to a gene: 5. Germline-derived CDR1 and CDR2 are SGHKS and YYEKEE (reference sequence). CDR3 coding DNA: TGTGCCAGCAGCTTGGGACTAGCGGGGGGCCAAAACGAGCAGTACTTC. This encodes CASSLGLAGGQNEQYF.

The rearrangement links TRBV4-3 to TRBJ2-1, with 7 bases identical to TRBD2. The germline V gene has CDR1 LGHNA and CDR2 YSLEER. V lost 1 base to trimming and J lost 7 bases; unmatched junction nucleotides: 7. This CDR3 is built from 15 residues. The CDR3 is CASSQASAGENEQFF. The CDR3 bases are TGCGCCAGCAGCCAAGCTTCTGCGGGAGAGAATGAGCAGTTCTTC.

This clone was seen a single time. This chain joins TRBV21-1 and TRBJ2-7; TRBD2, as called in the table, went unchecked against the DNA. TRBV21-1 is a known pseudogene. This CDR3 contains 17 residues. The chain's CDR3 is CASSNCGARTSSYEQYF. The CDR3 nucleotides read TGTGCCAGCAGCAATTGCGGGGCCCGCACTAGCTCCTACGAGCAGTACTTC.

The chain joins TRBV25-1 to TRBJ1-4, with D tentatively TRBD1 (5 bases). V lost 4 bases to trimming and J lost 12 bases, with 12 bases between them. The CDR3 runs to 12 residues. Germline CDR1 is MGHDK and CDR2 is SYGVNS. CDR3 in amino acids: CASSVWQGELFF. CDR3 DNA sequence: TGTGCCAGCAGTGTATGGCAGGGAGAACTGTTTTTT.